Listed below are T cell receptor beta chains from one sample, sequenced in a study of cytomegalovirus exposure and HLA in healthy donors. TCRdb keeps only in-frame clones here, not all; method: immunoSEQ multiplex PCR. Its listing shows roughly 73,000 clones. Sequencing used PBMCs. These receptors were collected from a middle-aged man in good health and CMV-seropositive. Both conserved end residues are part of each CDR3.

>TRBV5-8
CASSLERQGSYEQYF
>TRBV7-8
CASSSLLAGGHSGANVLTF
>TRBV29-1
CSVEWQDRYTF
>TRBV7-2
CASSTGGLAGNTIYF
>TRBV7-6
CASSMGQRAFF
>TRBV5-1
CASSLGGLREDTQYF
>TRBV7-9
CASRGGTGPLYGYTF
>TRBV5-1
CASSVGGDQPQHF
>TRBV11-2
CASSLGRDRGLDTQYF
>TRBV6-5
CASSDRGGVEKLFF
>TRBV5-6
CASSLGGWRTEAFF
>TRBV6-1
CASTSRGQGTGELFF
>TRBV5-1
CASSLEGNYEQYF
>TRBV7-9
CASSLDPAGDEQFF
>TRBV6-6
CASSWASRGEKLFF
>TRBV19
CASSIQGADSNQPQHF
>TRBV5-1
CASSLASGSLQETQYF
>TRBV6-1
CASSDRSRQGGVAGYTF
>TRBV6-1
CASKGNKEFGELFF
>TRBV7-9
CASSLLRQGAQDTQYF
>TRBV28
CASLTNEQPQHF
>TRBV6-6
CASSLQAIYNSPLHF
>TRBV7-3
CASSLTGVNTEAFF
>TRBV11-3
CASSLGLSTSTDTQYF
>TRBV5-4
CASSLAGTAEAFF
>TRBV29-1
CSVEDGDRGIGNTIYF
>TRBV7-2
CASSPPGGVGGYTF
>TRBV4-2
CASSARGPGQGSGEQYF
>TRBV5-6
CASSLVGGAGGANVLTF
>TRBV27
CASSLSLGMNTEAFF
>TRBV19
CASSPPRGFGAFF
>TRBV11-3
CASSLEGGDTEAFF